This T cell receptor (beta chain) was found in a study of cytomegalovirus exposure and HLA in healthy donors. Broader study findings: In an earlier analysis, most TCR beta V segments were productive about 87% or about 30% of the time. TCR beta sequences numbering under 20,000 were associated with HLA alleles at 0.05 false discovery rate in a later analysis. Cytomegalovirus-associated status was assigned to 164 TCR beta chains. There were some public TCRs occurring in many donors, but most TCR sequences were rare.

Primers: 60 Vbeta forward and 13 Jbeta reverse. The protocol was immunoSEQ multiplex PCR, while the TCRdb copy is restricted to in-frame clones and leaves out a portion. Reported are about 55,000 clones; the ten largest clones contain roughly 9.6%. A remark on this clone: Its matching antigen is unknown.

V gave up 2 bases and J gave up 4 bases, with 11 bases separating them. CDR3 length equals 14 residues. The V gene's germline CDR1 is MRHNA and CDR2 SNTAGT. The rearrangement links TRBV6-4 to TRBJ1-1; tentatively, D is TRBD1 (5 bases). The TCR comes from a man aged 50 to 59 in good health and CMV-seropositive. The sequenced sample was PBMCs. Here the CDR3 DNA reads TGTGCCAGCAGTGACATGGCAGGGCTCACTGAAGCTTTCTTT. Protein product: CASSDMAGLTEAFF.